Described below is a single TCR beta chain sequence and its context. Its antigen is currently unknown. Through template switching, UMIs that included a 6-nucleotide sample barcode were added. For each CDR3 protein, TCRdb gives one entry from its re-call of the 5' RACE reads, without DNA. Its clone listing holds over 150,000 distinct CDR3 sequences. The data are from a study of monozygotic twins with inflammatory bowel disease. Skipping T cell sorting, the study isolated total RNA directly from whole blood. General study results and limits: No separation of different T cell subtypes was possible.

Sequencing was carried out using blood. The TCR originated in a human donor with ulcerative colitis or Crohn's disease, or a healthy co-twin of an affected twin (not recorded which).

CDR3 protein: CASRKNREMNTEAFF. V is TRBV19 and J is TRBJ1-1; checking the TCRdb D call of TRBD1 is not possible without DNA. The germline gives CDR1 LNHDA, CDR2 SQIVND (reference sequence). This CDR3 comprises 15 residues.